These 27 T cell receptor beta chains were sequenced from one sample in a study of blood T cells in healthy people across ages. Primed by a sample-barcoded 5' primer and a J-beta primer mix, a second PCR proceeded for roughly 6 to 12 cycles. TCRdb itself ran the 5' RACE reads through MiXCR, one entry per CDR3 protein. The profile shows approximately 2,000,000 distinct CDR3 sequences, around 40% of them singletons. Sample: blood. Source of these receptors: a human donor in good health.

The gene calls are TRBV10-3 and TRBJ2-3; 9 bases align to TRBD2. The CDR3 runs to 15 residues. Losses at the gene ends were 6 bases for V and 1 base for J; bases not matched to a gene: 5. Germline V gene data show CDR1 as ENHRY and CDR2 as SYGVKD. The CDR3 is CAIRSSSGGTDTQYF. CDR3 in DNA: TGTGCCATCAGGAGTTCTAGCGGGGGCACAGATACGCAGTATTTT.

This clonotype has only a few counts. This sequence joins TRBV19 and TRBJ2-7; TRBD1 matches 7 bases. The germline gives CDR1 LNHDA, CDR2 SQIVND (reference sequence). V lost 7 bases and J lost 1; bases outside the gene matches: 4. The CDR3 sequence is 13 residues long. Here the CDR3 reads CASKRGQSYEQYF. Written as DNA, the CDR3 is TGTGCCAGTAAAAGGGGACAGTCCTACGAGCAGTACTTC.

In its sample, this clonotype was seen a few times. The chain couples TRBV7-6 to TRBJ2-7; no clear D. This CDR3 is 15 amino acids long. With 4 bases removed from V and 0 bases from J, the gap between germline ends came to 13 bases. Per germline, CDR1 SGHVS and CDR2 FNYEAQ. CDR3 DNA sequence: TGTGCCAGCAGCTCCCCTGATTCCAGCTCCTACGAGCAGTACTTC. This sequence encodes CASSSPDSSSYEQYF.

A single count supports this clonotype. The rearrangement joins TRBV20-1 to TRBJ1-1, with a possible D match to TRBD1 (5 bases). Deletions cut 6 bases from V and 3 bases from J, with 14 bases between. The CDR3 is made up of 13 amino acids. Germline V gene lookup returns CDR1 DFQATT and CDR2 SNEGSKA (reference sequence). Written as DNA, the CDR3 is TGCAGTGCGGTACCCGACAGCCACACTGAAGCTTTCTTT. This sequence encodes CSAVPDSHTEAFF.

This sequence joins TRBV9 and TRBJ1-1, with D unclear. Germline assignment: CDR1 SGDLS and CDR2 YYNGEE. Between the trimmed V and J ends, which lost 1 base and 1 base, there was a span of 8 bases. There are 14 residues in the CDR3. The CDR3 is CASSVTATNTEAFF. CDR3 DNA: TGTGCCAGCAGCGTAACGGCTACGAACACTGAAGCTTTCTTT.

In its sample, this clonotype was seen a few times. The chain employs TRBV12-3 or TRBV12-4 and TRBJ1-4, with a weak D call TRBD1 (5 bases). Trimming took off 5 bases at V and 7 bases at J, with 14 bases between the two ends. This CDR3 contains 14 residues. The CDR3: CASSRDSRVEKLFF. CDR3 bases: TGTGCCAGCAGTCGGGACTCCAGGGTTGAAAAACTGTTTTTT.

The gene calls are TRBV4-1 and TRBJ1-4, with TRBD1 matching over 8 bases. J was trimmed by 7 bases and V by 2 bases; bases with no gene match: 6. The germline V gene encodes CDR1 MGHRA and CDR2 YSYEKL. The CDR3 sequence is 15 residues long. CDR3 in DNA: TGCGCCAGCAGCCAACGACAGGGGATGTTTGAAAAACTGTTTTTT. Translating it yields CASSQRQGMFEKLFF.

CDR3 sequence: CSVDRPTGDFGYTF. The DNA for the CDR3 is TGCAGCGTTGACCGTCCGACAGGGGATTTTGGCTACACCTTC. The V and J genes are TRBV29-1 and TRBJ1-2; 8 nucleotides agree with TRBD1. This CDR3 contains 14 residues. CDR1 is SQVTM and CDR2 is ANQGSEA in the germline V gene. The trim removed 3 bases at V and 7 bases at J, leaving 10 bases unmatched.

The chain links TRBV10-3 to TRBJ2-1, with a possible D match to TRBD2 (6 bases). CDR1 and CDR2 (germline): ENHRY, SYGVKD. This CDR3 comprises 15 residues. The germline V and J ends were trimmed by 3 bases and 13 bases, with 22 bases remaining between them. CDR3: CAISDGRGDGEIQFF. CDR3 nucleotide sequence: TGTGCCATCAGTGATGGGCGGGGAGATGGAGAGATCCAGTTCTTC.

This clonotype was seen a single time. The chain links TRBV7-6 to TRBJ1-1, with a weak D call TRBD1 (5 bases). In germline, CDR1 is SGHVS, CDR2 FNYEAQ. This CDR3 is built from 18 residues. V was trimmed by 5 bases and J by 1 base, leaving 23 bases between them. The CDR3 DNA reads as TGTGCCAGCAGCCCTACAGTGAGGGGTTCGGCCGGGAACACTGAAGCTTTCTTT. Its translation is CASSPTVRGSAGNTEAFF.

This clonotype was seen a few times. The chain is built from TRBV2 and TRBJ2-5; a weak D match, TRBD1 (5 bases). The CDR3 is 14 amino acids. Looked up from germline, CDR1 is SNHLY and CDR2 is FYNNEI. V lost 4 bases, J lost 0 bases, and 9 bases lay in between. The CDR3 DNA reads as TGTGCCAGCAGTGCGACAGAGTACCAAGAGACCCAGTACTTC. Protein sequence: CASSATEYQETQYF.

The V call is TRBV20-1, the J call TRBJ2-5; the match to TRBD2 covers 10 bases. After removal of 4 bases from V and 4 bases from J, the junction contained 9 bases not matched to a gene. Germline CDR1 and CDR2: DFQATT and SNEGSKA (reference sequence). The CDR3 totals 15 residues. CDR3 DNA: TGCAGTGCTAAAACTAGCGGGGAAAGCCCAGAGACCCAGTACTTC. Amino acids: CSAKTSGESPETQYF.

V gene TRBV12-3 or TRBV12-4 combines with J gene TRBJ1-1; D is perhaps TRBD1 (5 bases). The CDR3 extends over 14 amino acids. The V end was cut by 2 bases, the J end by 6 bases, with 13 bases between. The CDR3 is CASSLFLRGAEAFF. The CDR3 DNA reads TGTGCCAGCAGTTTATTCCTCCGGGGCGCTGAAGCTTTCTTT.

The chain has TRBV15 and TRBJ1-1; D ambiguous. The CDR3 consists of 13 residues. From germline, CDR1 is LNHNV and CDR2 YYDKDF (reference sequence). V lost 0 bases, J lost 7 bases, and 9 bases lay in between. DNA of the CDR3: TGTGCCACCAGCAGAGACCGAACCGGTGAAGCTTTCTTT. Protein: CATSRDRTGEAFF.

V is TRBV6-4 and J is TRBJ2-5, with 7 bases matching TRBD1. V lost 7 bases to trimming and J lost 2 bases; unmatched junction nucleotides: 10. Germline CDR1 reads MRHNA; CDR2 reads SNTAGT. This CDR3 spans 15 amino acids. CDR3 DNA sequence: TGTGCCAGCAAAGGTGTGGTCAGGGGGCAAGAGACCCAGTACTTC. This codes for CASKGVVRGQETQYF.

The chain recombines TRBV20-1 with TRBJ2-3; D is possibly TRBD1 or TRBD2 (5 bases each). The CDR3 is 17 amino acids. Trimming stripped 6 bases from V and 0 bases from J, with 22 bases between. The germline CDR1 and CDR2 sequences are DFQATT and SNEGSKA (reference sequence). CDR3 DNA: TGCAGTGCCCCCAAGGAGTTGGGGGTCCTTAGCACAGATACGCAGTATTTT. It codes for CSAPKELGVLSTDTQYF.

CDR3 sequence: CSARRGEDTQYF. Here the CDR3 DNA reads TGCAGTGCTAGAAGGGGTGAGGATACGCAGTATTTT. The V gene is TRBV20-1, the J gene TRBJ2-3; possible D gene TRBD1, 5 bases. Germline CDR1 and CDR2: DFQATT and SNEGSKA (reference sequence). Trimming took 2 bases from V and 6 from J, leaving 9 bases between them. The CDR3 spans 12 residues.

The J gene is TRBJ2-5, the V gene TRBV28; 8 bases map to TRBD1. In germline, CDR1 is MDHEN, CDR2 SYDVKM. With V trimmed by 4 bases and J by 1 base, 8 bases remained unmatched. The CDR3 is 16 amino acids. CDR3 in amino acids: CASSYWDRRSQETQYF. The CDR3, as DNA: TGTGCCAGCAGTTACTGGGACAGGCGATCCCAAGAGACCCAGTACTTC. The full variable domain, with the rest looked up from reference TRBV28 and TRBJ2-5, is DVKVTQSSRYLVKRTGEKVFLECVQDMDHENMFWYRQDPGLGLRLIYFSYDVKMKEKGDIPEGYSVSREKKERFSLILESASTNQTSMYLCASSYWDRRSQETQYFGPGTRLLVL.

The chain recombines TRBV20-1 with TRBJ2-7; D is uncertain. The germline CDR1 and CDR2 sequences are DFQATT and SNEGSKA (reference sequence). Trimming removed 6 bases at V and 0 bases at J, with 12 bases between. The CDR3 runs to 13 residues. The CDR3 reads CSAPQVPSYEQYF. Here the CDR3 DNA reads TGCAGTGCCCCCCAGGTCCCCTCCTACGAGCAGTACTTC.

V is TRBV12-3 or TRBV12-4 and J is TRBJ2-7, with D perhaps given as TRBD1 or TRBD2 (6 bases each). V was clipped by 2 bases and J by 8 bases, with 10 bases between them. The length of the CDR3 is 12 residues. For the CDR3, the DNA is TGTGCCAGCAGTTTACGGGGGCAGAAGCAGTACTTC. Translated, it gives CASSLRGQKQYF.

The chain combines TRBV5-1 with TRBJ2-7; D perhaps matches TRBD2 (6 bases). The ends were cut back, 3 bases at V and 4 bases at J, with 17 bases in the middle. The germline V gene has CDR1 SGHRS and CDR2 YFSETQ. The CDR3 has 15 residues. In nucleotides, the CDR3 is TGCGCCAGCAGCTCCCCGGGACTCGCTAAATACGAGCAGTACTTC. Protein product: CASSSPGLAKYEQYF.

The chain joins TRBV14 to TRBJ2-3; no reliable D call. Germline lookup yields CDR1 SGHDN and CDR2 FVKESK. The CDR3 length is 12 residues. Trimming pared 1 base from V and 6 bases from J, leaving 5 bases between. The CDR3 region has the DNA TGTGCCAGCAGCCAAGGGATTGATACGCAGTATTTT. Its translation: CASSQGIDTQYF. The full variable domain, its missing parts supplied by reference TRBV14 and TRBJ2-3, is EAGVTQFPSHSVIEKGQTVTLRCDPISGHDNLYWYRRVMGKEIKFLLHFVKESKQDESGMPNNRFLAERTGGTYSTLKVQPAELEDSGVYFCASSQGIDTQYFGPGTRLTVL.

This sequence joins TRBV15 and TRBJ2-6; the D is unclear. Per germline, CDR1 LNHNV and CDR2 YYDKDF (reference sequence). CDR3 length: 16 amino acids. V gave up 3 bases and J gave up 2 bases, with 11 bases separating them. CDR3 amino acids: CATSSLLSTGANVLTF. DNA for the CDR3: TGTGCCACCAGCAGTCTTCTGTCTACTGGGGCCAACGTCCTGACTTTC.

The J gene is TRBJ1-5, the V gene TRBV6-6; D call uncertain. Trimming stripped 7 bases from V and 0 bases from J, with 10 bases between. There are 14 residues in the CDR3. The germline V gene encodes CDR1 MNHNY and CDR2 SVGAGI (reference sequence). The CDR3 coding sequence is TGTGCCAGCACCACAGTGGGTAGCAATCAGCCCCAGCATTTT. It specifies CASTTVGSNQPQHF.

The chain links TRBV29-1 to TRBJ1-2; D possibly corresponds to TRBD1 (6 bases). V was clipped by 7 bases and J by 3 bases, with 15 bases between them. The CDR3 has 13 amino acids. CDR1 is SQVTM and CDR2 is ANQGSEA in the germline V gene. CDR3 coding DNA: TGCAGCGCCGAGGGGGGGACTGACTATGGCTACACCTTC. This gives the protein CSAEGGTDYGYTF.

This clonotype was detected only once. The chain combines TRBV6-1 with TRBJ2-4; TRBD2 agrees at 9 bases. V was clipped by 7 bases and J by 1 base; unmatched bases: 5. CDR3 length: 15 residues. Germline V lookup: CDR1 MNHNS, CDR2 SASEGT. CDR3 sequence (DNA): TGTGCCAGCATTCCCGGGACTAGCGCCAAAAACATTCAGTACTTC. Amino acids: CASIPGTSAKNIQYF.

The V call is TRBV3-1, the J call TRBJ1-1; D might be TRBD1 (5 bases). V was clipped by 3 bases and J by 10 bases, with 18 bases between them. In germline, CDR1 is LGHDT, CDR2 YNNKEL (reference sequence). CDR3 length: 14 residues. In DNA form, the CDR3 reads TGTGCCAGCAGCCAGCGGGACTATGACATAGGAGCTTTCTTT. It translates to CASSQRDYDIGAFF.